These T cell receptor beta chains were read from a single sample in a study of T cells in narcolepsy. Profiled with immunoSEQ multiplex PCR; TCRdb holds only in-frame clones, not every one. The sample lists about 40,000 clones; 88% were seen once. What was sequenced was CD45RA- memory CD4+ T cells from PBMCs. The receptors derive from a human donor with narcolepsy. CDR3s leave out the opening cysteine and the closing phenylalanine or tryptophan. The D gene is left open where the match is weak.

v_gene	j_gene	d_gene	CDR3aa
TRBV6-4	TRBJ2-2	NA	ASSGQGRTNTGELF
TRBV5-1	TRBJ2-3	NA	ASSLYGGTDTQY
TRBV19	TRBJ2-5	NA	ASSIERGETQY
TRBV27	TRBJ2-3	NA	ASSFPGKTDTQY
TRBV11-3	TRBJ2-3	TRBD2	ASSLTGGTDTQY
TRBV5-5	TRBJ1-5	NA	ASSLGQNNQPQH
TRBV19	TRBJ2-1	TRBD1	ASTRGWGDYNEQF
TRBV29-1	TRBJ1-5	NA	SVTVGNQPQH
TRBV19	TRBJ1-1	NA	ASSIIGPDTEAF
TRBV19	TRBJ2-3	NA	ASSTIAVSTDTQY
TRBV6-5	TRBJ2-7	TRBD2	ASQRASGGLYEQY
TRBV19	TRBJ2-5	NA	ASRDPLIETQY
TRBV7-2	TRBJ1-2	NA	ASSRDLNYGYT
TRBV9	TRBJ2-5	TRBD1	ASSPHRGQETQY
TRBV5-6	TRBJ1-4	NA	ASSGGVHEKLF
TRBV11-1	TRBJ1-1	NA	ASSQALRIEAF
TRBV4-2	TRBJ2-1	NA	ASSQDGNYNEQF
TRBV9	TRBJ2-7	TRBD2	ASSVAPQARTSGRTY
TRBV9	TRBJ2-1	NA	ASSVVGDEQF
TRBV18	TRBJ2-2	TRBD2	ASSPQTSGIDTGELF
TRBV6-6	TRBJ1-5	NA	ASRNTVHNQPQH
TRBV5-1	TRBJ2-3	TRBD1	ASSLEGTGEADTQY
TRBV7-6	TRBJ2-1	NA	ASSAGDGPYNEQF
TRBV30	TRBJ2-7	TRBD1	ACFRTGLIEQY
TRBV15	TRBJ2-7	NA	ATSPPGFYEQY
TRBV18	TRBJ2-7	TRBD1	ASSRDSTYEQY
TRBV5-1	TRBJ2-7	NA	ASSSDDYEQY